This T cell receptor (beta chain) originates from a study of cytomegalovirus exposure and HLA in healthy donors. The wider study: The Caucasian-associated ancestry cluster held 65% to 85% of some 420 genotyped donors.

Germline V gene sequence: CDR1 MNHNY, CDR2 SVGAGI (reference sequence). This CDR3 is 13 amino acids long. V lost 8 bases and J 2 bases, leaving 10 bases between the germline ends. PCR involved 60 Vbeta and 13 Jbeta primers. Profiled with immunoSEQ multiplex PCR; TCRdb holds only in-frame clones, not every one. The profile covers 110,000 to 150,000 clones, with approximately 82% appearing a single time and around 3.2% taken by the ten largest. The clonotype originates from a man aged 35 to 55 in good health and CMV-seronegative. The V gene is TRBV6-6, the J gene TRBJ1-5; tentative D call: TRBD1 (6 bases). The sequencing sample was made of PBMCs. The CDR3 loop is CASGRQGNQPQHF. DNA of the CDR3: TGTGCCAGCGGGCGACAGGGCAATCAGCCCCAGCATTTT.